Following are 27 T cell receptor beta chains from one sample sequenced in a study of CD8 T cells in Susac syndrome (dated by TCRdb to the late 2010s). Library creation used the immunoSEQ multiplex PCR assay. RNA was extracted using the RNeasy kit, and about 0.45 to 1 ug of the RNA was reverse transcribed with random hexamers. TCRdb applied fastp at Q25 and MiXCR to the public reads, then kept only in-frame beta chains. Merged by CDR3 protein, the rows form single entries marked with the most common genes and DNA. The sample profile shows approximately 180,000 distinct CDR3 sequences; just under 95% of them were found once. Of the sample, about 0.1% falls within the top ten clones. Material for sequencing was CD4+ T cells from PBMCs. These receptors came from a human donor with Susac syndrome.

The rearrangement joins TRBV24-1 to TRBJ2-1; 8 bases fit TRBD1. Germline V CDR1 and CDR2: KGHDR, SFDVKD. The CDR3 spans 15 residues. Losses at the gene ends were 5 bases for V and 8 bases for J; bases not matched to a gene: 10. CDR3: CATSGGPPGGDEQFF. For the CDR3, the DNA is TGTGCCACCAGTGGAGGTCCCCCAGGGGGCGATGAGCAGTTCTTC.

This chain links TRBV20-1 with TRBJ2-5; 8 nucleotides agree with TRBD1. V shed 1 base, J shed 5 bases, and the junction held 6 bases outside the gene matches. Germline V gene sequence: CDR1 DFQATT, CDR2 SNEGSKA (reference sequence). The CDR3 sequence is 14 residues long. This chain's CDR3 is CSARVQGDWETQYF. The CDR3 coding sequence is TGCAGTGCTAGAGTACAGGGGGATTGGGAGACCCAGTACTTC.

The rearrangement uses TRBV5-1 and TRBJ2-7, with D tentatively TRBD2 (6 bases). The CDR3 is 14 residues long. CDR1 is SGHRS and CDR2 is YFSETQ in the germline V gene. The V end was cut by 0 bases, the J end by 1 base, with 8 bases between. The CDR3 is CASSLVRGSYEQYF. DNA for the CDR3: TGCGCCAGCAGCTTGGTACGGGGGTCCTACGAGCAGTACTTC.

This chain uses TRBV25-1 with TRBJ2-1; perhaps TRBD1 as D (6 bases). The CDR3 has 11 residues. The germline V and J ends were trimmed by 8 bases and 9 bases, with 11 bases remaining between them. Germline values: CDR1 MGHDK, CDR2 SYGVNS. CDR3 amino acids: CASSRGGEQFF. CDR3 DNA sequence: TGTGCCAGCTCCCGAGGGGGTGAGCAGTTCTTC.

The chain couples TRBV5-1 to TRBJ2-7; perhaps TRBD1 as D (5 bases). The V and J ends lost 2 bases and 3 bases respectively, with 12 bases between them. The CDR3 extends over 14 amino acids. Germline V CDR1 and CDR2: SGHRS, YFSETQ. DNA of the CDR3: TGCGCCAGCAGCTTTGACCAGGGCTTCTACGAGCAGTACTTC. This encodes CASSFDQGFYEQYF.

The chain recombines TRBV18 with TRBJ1-1; D possibly corresponds to TRBD1 (5 bases). The CDR3 contains 18 residues. V was trimmed by 5 bases and J by 1 base, leaving 23 bases between them. The germline CDR1 and CDR2 sequences are KGHSH and LQKENI. CDR3 residues: CASSREVRTGGWNTEAFF. CDR3 nucleotides: TGTGCCAGCTCAAGGGAGGTTCGCACAGGCGGGTGGAACACTGAAGCTTTCTTT.

The CDR3 nucleotides are TGCGCCAGCAGCTTGGATCTCGCCTCACCTGACTATGGCTACACCTTC. Residues: CASSLDLASPDYGYTF. This rearrangement joins TRBV5-1 to TRBJ1-2, with unresolved D. This CDR3 has 16 residues. Germline assignment: CDR1 SGHRS and CDR2 YFSETQ. V lost 0 bases to trimming and J lost 3 bases, with 15 bases between them.

The chain carries TRBV2 and TRBJ2-2; tentatively, D is TRBD1 or TRBD2 (6 bases each). CDR3 length: 15 residues. V shed 8 bases and J shed 4 bases, with 17 bases lying between them. Germline values: CDR1 SNHLY, CDR2 FYNNEI. CDR3 sequence reads: CASEGGLIPTGELFF. DNA for the CDR3: TGTGCCAGCGAGGGGGGACTTATCCCCACCGGGGAGCTGTTTTTT.

The chain has TRBV20-1 and TRBJ1-2; 7 bases are shared with TRBD1. The CDR3 has 12 amino acids. The germline gives CDR1 DFQATT, CDR2 SNEGSKA (reference sequence). V was pared by 0 bases and J by 8 bases, with 3 bases of the junction left unmatched. The CDR3 here is CSARDLQGGYTF. CDR3 in DNA: TGCAGTGCTAGAGACCTACAGGGGGGCTACACCTTC.

The chain carries TRBV19 and TRBJ2-1; 7 bases are shared with TRBD1. The CDR3 is 15 residues long. The V gene end was trimmed by 7 bases and the J gene end by 8 bases; junction bases not matched to a gene: 14. Germline CDR1 is LNHDA and CDR2 is SQIVND (reference sequence). CDR3 bases: TGTGCCAGTACTCAGAGCGGACAGGTTTGGGATGAGCAGTTCTTC. Amino acids: CASTQSGQVWDEQFF.

As DNA, the CDR3 is TGCAGCGCCTGGACAGGGCTGAACACTGAAGCTTTCTTT. Encoded protein: CSAWTGLNTEAFF. The chain joins TRBV29-1 to TRBJ1-1; 8 nucleotides align to TRBD1. Germline assignment: CDR1 SQVTM and CDR2 ANQGSEA. CDR3 length equals 13 residues. Trimming removed 7 bases from V and 0 bases from J; junction bases left unmatched: 4.

This clonotype appeared a single time. This chain joins TRBV18 and TRBJ2-7, with TRBD2 as a possible D gene (6 bases). The germline V and J ends were trimmed by 4 bases and 3 bases, with 13 bases remaining between them. The CDR3 is 14 amino acids. Looked up from germline, CDR1 is KGHSH and CDR2 is LQKENI. The DNA for the CDR3 is TGTGCCAGCTCACAATATCAGGGAGGCTACGAGCAGTACTTC. Translation: CASSQYQGGYEQYF.

The chain has TRBV15 and TRBJ2-1; D gene unclear. The CDR3 is 14 amino acids. CDR1 and CDR2 (germline): LNHNV, YYDKDF (reference sequence). The V end lost 0 bases, the J end lost 6 bases, and 9 bases lay between the germline ends. CDR3 residues: CATSRDLTGNEQFF. CDR3 nucleotides: TGTGCCACCAGCAGAGATCTAACGGGCAATGAGCAGTTCTTC. Full variable domain (outside the CDR3, taken from reference TRBV15 and TRBJ2-1): DAMVIQNPRYQVTQFGKPVTLSCSQTLNHNVMYWYQQKSSQAPKLLFHYYDKDFNNEADTPDNFQSRRPNTSFCFLDIRSPGLGDTAMYLCATSRDLTGNEQFFGPGTRLTVL.

This rearrangement joins TRBV12-3 or TRBV12-4 to TRBJ2-5, with D possibly being TRBD1 (6 bases). This CDR3 is 15 amino acids long. With 4 bases removed from V and 4 bases from J, the gap between germline ends came to 16 bases. CDR3 sequence: CASSSQGTTGETQYF. The CDR3 DNA reads as TGTGCCAGCAGTTCCCAGGGGACCACCGGAGAGACCCAGTACTTC.

This chain links TRBV20-1 with TRBJ2-5, with D possibly TRBD1 on 5 matching bases. The CDR3 has 13 amino acids. Trimming pared 6 bases from V and 1 base from J, leaving 12 bases between. Germline V gene data show CDR1 as DFQATT and CDR2 as SNEGSKA (reference sequence). CDR3 nucleotide sequence: TGCAGTGCGCAACCGGACATCCAAGAGACCCAGTACTTC. Protein sequence: CSAQPDIQETQYF.

The chain has TRBV28 and TRBJ2-1; D ambiguous. This CDR3 has 14 amino acids. V was pared by 6 bases and J by 8 bases, with 17 bases between. Germline V lookup: CDR1 MDHEN, CDR2 SYDVKM. CDR3 DNA sequence: TGTGCCAGCAGCCACCACTCCCTGAACCATGAGCAGTTCTTC. It codes for CASSHHSLNHEQFF.

The chain employs TRBV2 and TRBJ1-6; D is possibly TRBD1 (5 bases). The V gene lost 7 bases and the J gene lost 7 bases, with 11 bases spanning the gap. Per the germline V gene, CDR1 is SNHLY and CDR2 is FYNNEI. This CDR3 comprises 13 residues. The CDR3 here is CASKRDPNSPLHF. Here the CDR3 DNA reads TGTGCCAGCAAACGGGACCCAAATTCACCCCTCCACTTT.

The chain employs TRBV4-3 and TRBJ2-1; 10 positions agree with TRBD1. Trimming cost V 4 bases and J 1 base; bases outside gene matches: 1. Germline values: CDR1 LGHNA, CDR2 YSLEER. The CDR3 is 15 amino acids. This CDR3 is CASSRQGASYNEQFF. Written as DNA, the CDR3 is TGCGCCAGCAGCCGACAGGGGGCTTCCTACAATGAGCAGTTCTTC.

This clonotype has only one observation. The chain couples TRBV7-9 to TRBJ1-2, with D possibly TRBD1 on 5 matching bases. The CDR3 is 16 residues long. In germline, CDR1 is SEHNR, CDR2 FQNEAQ (reference sequence). V gave up 0 bases and J gave up 0 bases, with 11 bases separating them. CDR3 in DNA: TGTGCCAGCAGCTTAGCGATGGGGGAGACTAACTATGGCTACACCTTC. This codes for CASSLAMGETNYGYTF.

This sequence joins TRBV6-2 or TRBV6-3 and TRBJ2-7; perhaps D is TRBD1 or TRBD2 (6 bases each). The CDR3 spans 15 residues. With 5 bases removed from V and 6 bases from J, the gap between germline ends came to 20 bases. Germline CDR1 is MNHEY and CDR2 is SVGEGT. The CDR3 is CASSGPTGKGGEQYF. The DNA for the CDR3 is TGTGCCAGCAGTGGGCCCACAGGGAAGGGAGGCGAGCAGTACTTC.

The CDR3 here is CASSTGGQTSGNTIYF. DNA for the CDR3: TGTGCCAGCAGCACGGGAGGACAAACCTCTGGAAACACCATATATTTT. The genes are TRBV28 and TRBJ1-3; maybe TRBD1 (5 bases). V lost 6 bases and J lost 0, with 15 bases in between. This CDR3 contains 16 residues. Looked up from germline, CDR1 is MDHEN and CDR2 is SYDVKM.

The chain has TRBV11-2 and TRBJ2-7; D remains unclear. The CDR3 consists of 12 residues. From germline, CDR1 is SGHAT and CDR2 FQNNGV. Trimming took 4 bases from V and 6 from J, leaving 10 bases between them. CDR3 region: CASSSLQIEQYF. CDR3 in DNA: TGTGCCAGCAGCTCACTCCAAATCGAGCAGTACTTC.

The gene calls are TRBV28 and TRBJ1-5, with D maybe TRBD1 (5 bases). CDR3 length: 15 amino acids. Germline CDR1 is MDHEN and CDR2 is SYDVKM. Trimming removed 2 bases from V and 9 bases from J, with 17 bases in between. CDR3 loop: CASSLGARRSGPQHF. CDR3 in DNA: TGTGCCAGCAGTTTAGGGGCTAGGAGGTCCGGGCCCCAGCATTTT.

The rearrangement links TRBV29-1 to TRBJ1-4; the D gene is possibly TRBD1 (5 bases). The length of the CDR3 is 13 residues. Trimming took off 4 bases at V and 4 bases at J, with 10 bases between the two ends. Germline lookup yields CDR1 SQVTM and CDR2 ANQGSEA. The CDR3 here is CSVAGGFNEKLFF. DNA for the CDR3: TGCAGCGTTGCGGGGGGGTTTAATGAAAAACTGTTTTTT. Using reference TRBV29-1 and TRBJ1-4 for the parts outside the CDR3, the full variable domain is SAVISQKPSRDICQRGTSLTIQCQVDSQVTMMFWYRQQPGQSLTLIATANQGSEATYESGFVIDKFPISRPNLTFSTLTVSNMSPEDSSIYLCSVAGGFNEKLFFGSGTQLSVL.

This clonotype was observed once. The chain links TRBV20-1 to TRBJ1-5; tentatively, D is TRBD1 (6 bases). Germline V gene lookup returns CDR1 DFQATT and CDR2 SNEGSKA (reference sequence). Deletions cut 5 bases from V and 6 bases from J, with 20 bases between. The length of the CDR3 is 15 residues. The CDR3 loop is CSAVSAGVVAQPQHF. The CDR3 coding sequence is TGCAGTGCTGTCTCGGCAGGGGTAGTAGCTCAGCCCCAGCATTTT.

A few counts support this clonotype. The chain has TRBV19 and TRBJ1-1; D is perhaps TRBD1 (6 bases). The CDR3 is 12 residues long. V lost 9 bases and J lost 0, with 8 bases in between. Germline CDR1 is LNHDA and CDR2 is SQIVND (reference sequence). The DNA for the CDR3 is TGTGCCAGCAGGGGTTTGAACACTGAAGCTTTCTTT. Translated: CASRGLNTEAFF. Based on the CDR3 plus reference TRBV19 and TRBJ1-1, the full variable domain is DGGITQSPKYLFRKEGQNVTLSCEQNLNHDAMYWYRQDPGQGLRLIYYSQIVNDFQKGDIAEGYSVSREKKESFPLTVTSAQKNPTAFYLCASRGLNTEAFFGQGTRLTVV.

The V gene is TRBV6-5, the J gene TRBJ2-1, with D unclear. V lost 6 bases, J lost 3 bases, and 9 bases lay in between. CDR3 length equals 13 residues. Germline V gene data show CDR1 as MNHEY and CDR2 as SVGAGI. CDR3 in amino acids: CASREYGYNEQFF. CDR3 in DNA: TGTGCCAGCAGGGAGTACGGCTACAATGAGCAGTTCTTC.